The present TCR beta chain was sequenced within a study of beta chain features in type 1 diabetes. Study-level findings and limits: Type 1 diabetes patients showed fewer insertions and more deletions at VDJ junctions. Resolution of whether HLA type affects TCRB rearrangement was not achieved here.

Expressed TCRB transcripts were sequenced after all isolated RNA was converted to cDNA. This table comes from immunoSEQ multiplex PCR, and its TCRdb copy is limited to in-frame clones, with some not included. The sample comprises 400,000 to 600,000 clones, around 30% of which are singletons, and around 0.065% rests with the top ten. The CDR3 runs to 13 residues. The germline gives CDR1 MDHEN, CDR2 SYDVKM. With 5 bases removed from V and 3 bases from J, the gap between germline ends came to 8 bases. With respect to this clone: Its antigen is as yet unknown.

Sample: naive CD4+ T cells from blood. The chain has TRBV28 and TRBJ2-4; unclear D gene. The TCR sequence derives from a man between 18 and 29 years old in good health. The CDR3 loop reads CASSEWDKNIQYF. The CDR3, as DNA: TGTGCCAGCAGTGAGTGGGACAAAAACATTCAGTACTTC.